Presented here are 7 T cell receptor beta chains from one specimen sequenced in a study of CD8 T cells in Susac syndrome. When the RNA was reverse transcribed, random hexamers were used with an input of about 0.5 to 1 ug. MiXCR, run by TCRdb on the immunoSEQ multiplex PCR reads, gives a single entry per CDR3 protein. The data hold over 150,000 distinct CDR3 sequences, with about 96% observed a single time. Sequencing input: CD4+ T cells from PBMCs. These receptors originate from a human donor with multiple sclerosis.

This clonotype was recorded only once. The V and J genes are TRBV30 and TRBJ1-1; the D gene is possibly TRBD1 (6 bases). The CDR3 extends over 15 amino acids. Trimming pared 3 bases from V and 0 bases from J, leaving 14 bases between. Per germline, CDR1 GTSNPN and CDR2 SVGIG (reference sequence). CDR3 nucleotides: TGTGCCTGGAGGGCCAAGGACAGAATGAACACTGAAGCTTTCTTT. Encoded protein: CAWRAKDRMNTEAFF.

The chain has TRBV24-1 and TRBJ2-5; D assignment may be TRBD1 or TRBD2 (5 bases each). The V and J ends lost 9 bases and 2 bases respectively, with 18 bases between them. Germline lookup yields CDR1 KGHDR and CDR2 SFDVKD. The CDR3 has 15 residues. CDR3 sequence reads: CATASTGTGQETQYF. The CDR3 DNA sequence: TGTGCCACCGCTAGCACCGGGACGGGACAAGAGACCCAGTACTTC.

The V and J genes are TRBV20-1 and TRBJ2-7; either TRBD1 or TRBD2 may supply D (5 bases each). With 5 bases removed from V and 1 base from J, the gap between germline ends came to 9 bases. This CDR3 contains 12 residues. Germline-derived CDR1 and CDR2 are DFQATT and SNEGSKA (reference sequence). The CDR3 DNA reads TGCAGTGCTGGGGACCAATCCTACGAGCAGTACTTC. Translated, it gives CSAGDQSYEQYF.

This chain links TRBV25-1 with TRBJ1-1; maybe TRBD1 (6 bases). V lost 4 bases to trimming and J lost 5 bases, with 20 bases between them. The CDR3 is 16 residues long. Germline CDR1 MGHDK, CDR2 SYGVNS. The CDR3 sequence: CASSANTGRGWTEAFF. The CDR3 coding sequence is TGTGCCAGCAGTGCGAATACAGGGCGCGGGTGGACTGAAGCTTTCTTT.

The chain couples TRBV7-2 to TRBJ1-2; D unresolved. Trimming removed 5 bases at V and 4 bases at J, with 17 bases between. The V gene's germline CDR1 is SGHTA and CDR2 FQGNSA. The CDR3 runs 15 residues. The CDR3, as DNA: TGTGCCAGCAGCCTCTGGCCGGGTCGGGGCTATGGCTACACCTTC. Amino acid sequence: CASSLWPGRGYGYTF.

The J gene is TRBJ2-3, the V gene TRBV11-2; 7 bases match TRBD2. CDR3 length: 15 amino acids. Germline loops: CDR1 SGHAT, CDR2 FQNNGV. V shed 2 bases and J 8 bases; nucleotides not matched to a gene: 10. The CDR3 nucleotides are TGTGCCAGCAGCTTAACTAGCGCCCTAAGTGGTACGCAGTATTTT. Residues: CASSLTSALSGTQYF.

This clonotype came up a few times. CDR3 region: CASSPAETQYF. The DNA of the CDR3 is TGTGCCAGCTCACCAGCGGAGACCCAGTACTTC. This chain links TRBV18 with TRBJ2-5; D not resolved. V was shortened by 2 bases and J by 5 bases, with 3 bases between the two germline ends. CDR1 is KGHSH, CDR2 LQKENI, per germline. The CDR3 loop spans 11 amino acids. Together with reference TRBV18 and TRBJ2-5, the CDR3 gives the full variable domain: NAGVMQNPRHLVRRRGQEARLRCSPMKGHSHVYWYRQLPEEGLKFMVYLQKENIIDESGMPKERFSAEFPKEGPSILRIQQVVRGDSAAYFCASSPAETQYFGPGTRLLVL.